This TCR beta chain was retrieved from a study of pediatric ulcerative colitis. Findings of the study overall: Compared with controls, ulcerative colitis showed greater blood-rectum clone sharing.

Rectal tissue came from one to two pinch biopsies taken at colonoscopy. Controls had colonoscopy for suspected IBD, with normal endoscopy and no IBD the following year. Sequenced by immunoSEQ multiplex PCR; TCRdb stores in-frame clones only, minus some. Here the sample spans some 15,000 clones, 60% to 80% being singletons. Of note for this clone: Its target is not known.

This receptor was obtained from a boy between 10 and 17 years old who was a control in a study of pediatric ulcerative colitis. The sample taken for sequencing was gut tissue.

The CDR3, as DNA: TGTGCCAGCAGTTTTGGCAGGGAGGAAAAACTGTTTTTT. Translated, it gives CASSFGREEKLFF. This chain joins TRBV28 and TRBJ1-4, with a possible D match to TRBD1 (5 bases). The length of the CDR3 is 13 residues. Between the trimmed V and J ends, which lost 3 bases and 8 bases, there was a span of 10 bases. Germline V gene sequence: CDR1 MDHEN, CDR2 SYDVKM.